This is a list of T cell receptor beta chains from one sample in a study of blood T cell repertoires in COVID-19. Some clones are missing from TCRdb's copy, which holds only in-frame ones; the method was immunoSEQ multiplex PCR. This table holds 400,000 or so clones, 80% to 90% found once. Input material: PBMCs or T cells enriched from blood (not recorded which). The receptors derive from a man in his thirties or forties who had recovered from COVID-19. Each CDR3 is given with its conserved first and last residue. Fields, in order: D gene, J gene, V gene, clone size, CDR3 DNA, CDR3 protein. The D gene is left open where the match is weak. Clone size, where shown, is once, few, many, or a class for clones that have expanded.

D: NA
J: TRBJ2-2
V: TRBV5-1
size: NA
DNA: TGCGCAACGAATCCGGGGAACACCGGGGAGCTGTTTTTT
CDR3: CATNPGNTGELFF

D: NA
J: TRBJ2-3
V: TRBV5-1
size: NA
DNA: TGCGCCAGCAGCTTGGGGCAAATCACAGATACGCAGTATTTT
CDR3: CASSLGQITDTQYF

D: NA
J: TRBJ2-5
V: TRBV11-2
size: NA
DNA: TGTGCCAGCAGCTTAGCCAGGGGTTGGGAGACCCAGTACTTC
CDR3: CASSLARGWETQYF

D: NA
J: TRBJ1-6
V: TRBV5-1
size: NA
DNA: TGCGCCAGCAGCTTGGGGCAGGGGAATAATTCACCCCTCCACTTT
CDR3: CASSLGQGNNSPLHF

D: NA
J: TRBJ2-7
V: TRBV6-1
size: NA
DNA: TGTGCCAGCAGTGAAGTTGGGGGGGCAGGTCCTTCCTACGAGCAGTACTTC
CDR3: CASSEVGGAGPSYEQYF

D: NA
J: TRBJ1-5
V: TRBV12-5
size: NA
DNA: TGTGCTAGTGGTTTGGCCCTTCAGCCCCAGCATTTT
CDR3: CASGLALQPQHF

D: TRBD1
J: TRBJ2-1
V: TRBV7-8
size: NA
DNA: TGTGCCAGCAGCTATCGACAGGGTTACAATGAGCAGTTCTTC
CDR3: CASSYRQGYNEQFF

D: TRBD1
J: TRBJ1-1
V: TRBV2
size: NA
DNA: TGTGCCACCGAACCCGACAGGGCGCTGGAGGCTTTCTTT
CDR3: CATEPDRALEAFF

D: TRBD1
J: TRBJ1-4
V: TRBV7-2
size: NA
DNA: TGTGCCAGCAGCTATATGGGACAGATACTGTTTTTT
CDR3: CASSYMGQILFF

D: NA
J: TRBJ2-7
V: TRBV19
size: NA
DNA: TGTGCCAGTAGTATTGGCAGCTCCTACGAGCAGTACTTC
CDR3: CASSIGSSYEQYF

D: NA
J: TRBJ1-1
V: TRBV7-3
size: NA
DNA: TGTGCCAGCAGCTTAGTCGCAGAAACTGAAGCTTTCTTT
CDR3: CASSLVAETEAFF

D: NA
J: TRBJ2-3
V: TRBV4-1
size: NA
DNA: TGCGCCAGCAGCCCCCAAGACACTCCTAGCACAGATACGCAGTATTTT
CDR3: CASSPQDTPSTDTQYF

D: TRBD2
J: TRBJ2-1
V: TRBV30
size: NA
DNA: TGTGCCTGGAACGTCGGGGGGAGCTCCTACAATGAGCAGTTCTTC
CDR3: CAWNVGGSSYNEQFF

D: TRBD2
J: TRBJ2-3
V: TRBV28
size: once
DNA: TGTGCCAGCAGTTTTCTTGGCGGGAGGACGCAATATTTT
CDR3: CASSFLGGRTQYF

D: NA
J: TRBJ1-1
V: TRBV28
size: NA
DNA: TGTGCCAGCAGCGGACCCCAGGGGCAGGAAACTGAAGCTTTCTTT
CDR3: CASSGPQGQETEAFF

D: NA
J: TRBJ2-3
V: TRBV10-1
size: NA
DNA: TGCGCCAGCAGTGAGTCGAGGAGTAGCACAGATACGCAGTATTTT
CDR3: CASSESRSSTDTQYF

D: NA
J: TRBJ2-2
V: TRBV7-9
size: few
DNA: TGTGCCAGCAGCTCCGGGGACACCGGGGAGCTGTTTTTT
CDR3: CASSSGDTGELFF

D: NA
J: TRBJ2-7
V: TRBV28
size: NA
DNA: TGTGCCAGCAGCTCGTATCCGACTCATTCCTACGAGCAGTACTTC
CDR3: CASSSYPTHSYEQYF

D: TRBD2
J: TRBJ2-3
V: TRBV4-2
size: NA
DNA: TGTGCCAGCAGCCAAGATGTGGGAGCGGGGGGGTATTTT
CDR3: CASSQDVGAGGYF

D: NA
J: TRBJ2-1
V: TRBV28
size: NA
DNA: TGTGCCAGCAGTATCGGGATAAACCACTACAATGAGCAGTTCTTC
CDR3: CASSIGINHYNEQFF

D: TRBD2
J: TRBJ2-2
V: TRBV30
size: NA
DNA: TGTGCCTGGAGCGGGGACTACTCGAACACCGGGGAGCTGTTTTTT
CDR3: CAWSGDYSNTGELFF

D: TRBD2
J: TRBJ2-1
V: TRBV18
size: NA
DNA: TGTGCCAGCTCACCGCCTGGACTAGCGGCGGGGGACGAGCAGTTCTTC
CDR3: CASSPPGLAAGDEQFF

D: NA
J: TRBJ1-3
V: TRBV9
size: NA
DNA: TGTGCCAGCAGCGTAGCCGGAGTTTCTGGAAACACCATATATTTT
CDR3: CASSVAGVSGNTIYF

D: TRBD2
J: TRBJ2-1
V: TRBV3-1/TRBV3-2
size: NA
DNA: TGTGCCAGCAGCCCGGGACTAGCGGGAAGCAATGAGCAGTTCTTC
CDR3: CASSPGLAGSNEQFF

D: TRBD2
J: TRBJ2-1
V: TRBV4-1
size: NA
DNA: TGCGCCAGCAGCCAGGCCCTCCGTACTAGCGGACCGGGGGATGAGCAGTTCTTC
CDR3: CASSQALRTSGPGDEQFF

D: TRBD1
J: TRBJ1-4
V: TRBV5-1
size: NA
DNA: TGCGCCAGCGGGTCGACAGGGCTGAATGAAAAACTGTTTTTT
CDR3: CASGSTGLNEKLFF

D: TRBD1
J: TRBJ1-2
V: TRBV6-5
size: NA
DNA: TGTGCCAGCAGTCCGGACCGGGACAGGGTGGGCTACACCTTC
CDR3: CASSPDRDRVGYTF

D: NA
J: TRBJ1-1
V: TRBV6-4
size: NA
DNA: TGTGCGCTCCACCCCAATGGCAGGTTATTGAACACTGAAGCTTTCTTT
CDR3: CALHPNGRLLNTEAFF

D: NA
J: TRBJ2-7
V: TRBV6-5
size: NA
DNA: TGTGCCAGCACCGACGGGTTCTCCTACGAGCAGTACTTC
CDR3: CASTDGFSYEQYF

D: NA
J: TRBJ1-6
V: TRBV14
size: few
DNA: TGTGCCAGCAGCCAAGGATACGACAGTTCACCCCTCCACTTT
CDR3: CASSQGYDSSPLHF

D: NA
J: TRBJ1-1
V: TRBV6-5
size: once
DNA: TGTGCCAGCAGGGATGAAACAGGGTACCGCACTGAAGCTTTCTTT
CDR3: CASRDETGYRTEAFF

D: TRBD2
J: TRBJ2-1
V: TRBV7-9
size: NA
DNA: TGTGCCAGCAGCTTAAGAAGCGGGAGTTCCGTACGGGAGCAGTTCTTC
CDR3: CASSLRSGSSVREQFF

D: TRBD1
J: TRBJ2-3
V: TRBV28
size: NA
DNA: TGTGCCAGCAGTCTCCCGACAGGGAGCACAGATACGCAGTATTTT
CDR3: CASSLPTGSTDTQYF

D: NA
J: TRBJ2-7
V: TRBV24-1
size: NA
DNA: TGTGCCACCAGGCCCCACACCACGTCCTACGAGCAGTACTTC
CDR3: CATRPHTTSYEQYF

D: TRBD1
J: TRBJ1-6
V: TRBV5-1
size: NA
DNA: TGCGCCAGCAGCTTAGTCCCAGGGGGCGCGGGTTATAATTCACCCCTCCACTTT
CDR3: CASSLVPGGAGYNSPLHF

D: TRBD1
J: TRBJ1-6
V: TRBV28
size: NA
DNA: TGTGCCAGCAGCCCACAGGGGGCGAATTCACCCCTCCACTTT
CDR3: CASSPQGANSPLHF

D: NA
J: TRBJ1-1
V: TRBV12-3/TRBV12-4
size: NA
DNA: TGTGCCAGCAGTTCTAGCGCCGGGACTGAAGCTTTCTTT
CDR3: CASSSSAGTEAFF

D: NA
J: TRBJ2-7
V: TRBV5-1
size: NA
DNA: TGCGCCAGCAGCTTGGGTCAAGGGGGGGTCTACGAGCAGTACTTC
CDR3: CASSLGQGGVYEQYF

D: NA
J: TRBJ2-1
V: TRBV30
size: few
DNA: TGTGCCTGCCAAATAGGCGGTTCCTACAATGAGCAGTTCTTC
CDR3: CACQIGGSYNEQFF

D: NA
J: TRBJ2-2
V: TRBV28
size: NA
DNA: TGTGCCAGCGGCCGCCTCGCAGGGGAGCTGTTTTTT
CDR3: CASGRLAGELFF

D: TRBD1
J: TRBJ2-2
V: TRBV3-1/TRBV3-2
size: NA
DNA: TGTGCCAGCAGTAGGGGGGACAGGGGGCCTGGCGGGGAGCTGTTTTTT
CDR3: CASSRGDRGPGGELFF

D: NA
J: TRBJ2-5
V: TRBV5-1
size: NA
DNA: TGCGCCAGCAGCCCCCTAGGGGCAGGGGAGACCCAGTACTTC
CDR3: CASSPLGAGETQYF

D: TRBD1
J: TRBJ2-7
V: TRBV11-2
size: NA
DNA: TGTGCCAGCAGCATAGACAGGGGTAGTAACTACGAGCAGTACTTC
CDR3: CASSIDRGSNYEQYF

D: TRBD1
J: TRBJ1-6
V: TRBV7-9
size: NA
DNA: TGTGCCAGCAGTCAACAGGGGTATAATTCACCCCTCCACTTT
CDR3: CASSQQGYNSPLHF

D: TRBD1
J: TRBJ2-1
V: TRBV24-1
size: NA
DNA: TGTGCCACCAGTGACTCAACACAGGGGTTCTCCTACAATGAGCAGTTCTTC
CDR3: CATSDSTQGFSYNEQFF

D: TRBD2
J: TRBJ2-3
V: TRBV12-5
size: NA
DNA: TGTGCTAGTGGTTTTGGGGTCCCCCTTAGCGGGAGAGGAGCAGATACGCAGTATTTT
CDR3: CASGFGVPLSGRGADTQYF

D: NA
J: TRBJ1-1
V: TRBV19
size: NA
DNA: TGTGCCAGTAGTCACGGACAGAGGAACACTGAAGCTTTCTTT
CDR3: CASSHGQRNTEAFF

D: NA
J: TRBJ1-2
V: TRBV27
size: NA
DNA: TGTGCCAGCAGTCCCGAGACAGAACTCTATGGCTACACCTTC
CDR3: CASSPETELYGYTF

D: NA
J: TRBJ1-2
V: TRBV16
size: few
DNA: TGTGCCAGCAGCCAAGATGAGCTTTATGGCTACACCTTC
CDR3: CASSQDELYGYTF

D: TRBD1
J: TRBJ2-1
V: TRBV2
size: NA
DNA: TGTGCCAGCAGTGTAACGGGACAGGGTTACAATGAGCAGTTCTTC
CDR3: CASSVTGQGYNEQFF

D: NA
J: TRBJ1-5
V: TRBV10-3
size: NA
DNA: TGTGCCATCAGTGATGGGGGCGGTCAGCCCCAGCATTTT
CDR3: CAISDGGGQPQHF

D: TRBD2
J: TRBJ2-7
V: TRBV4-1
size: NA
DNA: TGCGCCAGCAGCCAAGGCTTGGGACTAGCGGGGCTGATCTACGAGCAGTACTTC
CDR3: CASSQGLGLAGLIYEQYF

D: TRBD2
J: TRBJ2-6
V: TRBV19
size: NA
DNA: TGTGCCAGTAAGGGACTAGCGGATCTCTCTGGGGCCAACGTCCTGACTTTC
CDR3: CASKGLADLSGANVLTF

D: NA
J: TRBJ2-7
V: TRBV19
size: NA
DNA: TGTGCCAGTAGTCTCAAACCCGGAGGCCTGGGATACGAGCAGTACTTC
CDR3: CASSLKPGGLGYEQYF

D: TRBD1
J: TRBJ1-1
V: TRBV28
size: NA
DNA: TGTGCCAGTGTCACGGGGGACAGCACTGAAGCTTTCTTT
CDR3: CASVTGDSTEAFF

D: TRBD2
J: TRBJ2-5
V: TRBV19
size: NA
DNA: TGTGCCAGTAGTATGGGACTAGCGGGAGTGGGCCAGTACTTC
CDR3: CASSMGLAGVGQYF

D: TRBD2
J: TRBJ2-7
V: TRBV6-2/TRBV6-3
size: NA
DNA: TGTGCCAGCAGTTTTAACCGCGGGGGACCCTACGAGCAGTACTTC
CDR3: CASSFNRGGPYEQYF

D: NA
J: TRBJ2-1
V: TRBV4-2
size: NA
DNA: TGTGCCAGCAGCCAGGGGCTAGCGACCTACAATGAGCAGTTCTTC
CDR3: CASSQGLATYNEQFF

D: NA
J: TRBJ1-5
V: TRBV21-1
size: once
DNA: TGTGCCAGCAGCAATAGGACCGGGACAGGGTCAATCTATAGCAATCAGCCCCAGCATTTT
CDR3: CASSNRTGTGSIYSNQPQHF

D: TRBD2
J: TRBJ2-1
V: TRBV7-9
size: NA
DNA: TGTGCCAGCAGCTTAGCAGGGACTAGCGCTTATAATGAGCAGTTCTTC
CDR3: CASSLAGTSAYNEQFF